This TCR beta chain stems from a study of technical replicates of blood from a few donors. Sequencing was performed with immunoSEQ multiplex PCR; in TCRdb, only in-frame clones are kept and a portion is missing. This sample has under 70,000 clones, with around 91% found just once. The sequenced sample consisted of T cells isolated from PBMCs. This clonotype was obtained from a human donor in good health.

CDR3 loop: CASSPRDGGSGNTIYF. The DNA for the CDR3 is TGTGCCAGCTCACCGCGGGACGGAGGCTCTGGAAACACCATATATTTT. The V and J genes are TRBV18 and TRBJ1-3; the D gene is possibly TRBD1 (5 bases). The CDR3 is 16 amino acids. Per the germline V gene, CDR1 is KGHSH and CDR2 is LQKENI. V gave up 3 bases and J gave up 0 bases, with 12 bases separating them. Full variable domain (missing parts from reference TRBV18 and TRBJ1-3): NAGVMQNPRHLVRRRGQEARLRCSPMKGHSHVYWYRQLPEEGLKFMVYLQKENIIDESGMPKERFSAEFPKEGPSILRIQQVVRGDSAAYFCASSPRDGGSGNTIYFGEGSWLTVV.